This T cell receptor beta chain was found in a study of blood T cells in healthy people across ages. Overall study results and limits: Estimates of total diversity, which came from one million sequenced T cells, were considered to be underestimates.

Losses at the gene ends were 5 bases for V and 8 bases for J; bases not matched to a gene: 5. There are 12 residues in the CDR3. A note on this clonotype: Its specificity is unknown.

A second PCR of roughly 7 to 11 cycles used a sample-barcoded 5' primer and a J-beta primer mix. Per-sample output comprised a minimum of 2.5 million paired-end reads containing CDR3. TCRdb processed the 5' RACE reads anew with MiXCR; each CDR3 protein has one entry. The sample has over 1.5 million distinct CDR3 sequences, around 48% seen once; the top ten hold over 2%. The V gene is TRBV12-3 or TRBV12-4, the J gene TRBJ1-1, with 7 bases aligning to TRBD1. This TCR was sampled from a woman in her 40s in good health. Sequenced material: blood. As DNA, the CDR3 is TGTGCCAGCAGTCGACAGGGACTGGAAGCTTTCTTT. This sequence encodes CASSRQGLEAFF.